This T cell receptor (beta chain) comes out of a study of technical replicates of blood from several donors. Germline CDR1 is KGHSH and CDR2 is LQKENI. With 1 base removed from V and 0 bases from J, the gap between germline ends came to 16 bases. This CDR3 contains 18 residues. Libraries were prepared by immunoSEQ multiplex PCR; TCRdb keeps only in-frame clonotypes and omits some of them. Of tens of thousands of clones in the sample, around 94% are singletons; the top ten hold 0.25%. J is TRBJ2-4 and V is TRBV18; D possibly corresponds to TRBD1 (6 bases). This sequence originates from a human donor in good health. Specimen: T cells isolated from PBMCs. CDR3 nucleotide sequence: TGTGCCAGCTCACCACGCCTGACAGGCTATCAAGCCAAAAACATTCAGTACTTC. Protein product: CASSPRLTGYQAKNIQYF.